The 23 T cell receptor beta chains presented below share a single source sample, sequenced in a study of cytomegalovirus exposure and HLA in healthy donors. PCR primers comprised 60 Vbeta and 13 Jbeta primers. Method: immunoSEQ multiplex PCR; TCRdb's copy keeps in-frame clones and lacks some. The sample includes roughly 100,000 clones, 60% to 80% of them seen just once. The sample comprised PBMCs. These receptors all come from a male donor in good health and CMV-seropositive.

This chain uses TRBV7-2 with TRBJ1-1; D ambiguous. Germline-derived CDR1 and CDR2 are SGHTA and FQGNSA. With 1 base removed from V and 10 bases from J, the gap between germline ends came to 16 bases. The CDR3 is 14 amino acids. The CDR3 spells CASSLGRVEGRAFF. CDR3 nucleotides: TGTGCCAGCAGCTTAGGAAGAGTGGAGGGCAGAGCTTTCTTT.

The chain links TRBV7-8 to TRBJ2-1; the D is unclear. V dropped 1 base and J dropped 11 bases, with 6 bases sitting between them. This CDR3 is 11 amino acids long. The germline CDR1 and CDR2 sequences are SGHVS and FQNEAQ. In DNA, the CDR3 is TGTGCCAGCAGCTTAGATCCTCAGCAGTTCTTC. It yields the protein CASSLDPQQFF.

The chain combines TRBV6-6 with TRBJ1-5, with TRBD1 matching over 9 bases. The CDR3 length is 15 residues. Germline CDR1 MNHNY, CDR2 SVGAGI (reference sequence). The V gene end was trimmed by 5 bases and the J gene end by 4 bases; junction bases not matched to a gene: 6. Here the CDR3 reads CASSDGTGRNQPQHF. The CDR3, as DNA: TGTGCCAGCAGTGATGGGACAGGGAGGAATCAGCCCCAGCATTTT.

This chain links TRBV10-2 with TRBJ2-3, with 9 bases identical to TRBD2. Losses at the gene ends were 10 bases for V and 1 base for J; bases not matched to a gene: 12. The CDR3 runs 16 residues. In germline, CDR1 is WSHSY, CDR2 SAAADI. CDR3 loop: CATAGAGGRGTDTQYF. The DNA for the CDR3 is TGCGCCACCGCCGGAGCGGGAGGCCGGGGCACAGATACGCAGTATTTT.

The rearrangement uses TRBV7-8 and TRBJ1-6, with 8 bases aligning to TRBD1. Germline loops: CDR1 SGHVS, CDR2 FQNEAQ. The CDR3 is 17 amino acids. After removal of 0 bases from V and 3 bases from J, the junction contained 4 bases not matched to a gene. In nucleotides, the CDR3 is TGTGCCAGCAGCTTAGCATCCGGACAGGGCTATAATTCACCCCTCCACTTT. As protein: CASSLASGQGYNSPLHF. Full variable domain (rest looked up from reference TRBV7-8 and TRBJ1-6): GAGVSQSPRYKVAKRGQDVALRCDPISGHVSLFWYQQALGQGPEFLTYFQNEAQLDKSGLPSDRFFAERPEGSVSTLKIQRTQQEDSAVYLCASSLASGQGYNSPLHFGNGTRLTVT.

V and J are TRBV7-9 and TRBJ1-5; 7 nucleotides agree with TRBD1. CDR3 length equals 15 residues. The V and J ends lost 1 base and 5 bases, in that order; junction bases with no gene match: 5. CDR1 SEHNR and CDR2 FQNEAQ come from the germline V gene (reference sequence). CDR3 loop: CASSLGDSAHQPQHF. The CDR3 DNA follows: TGTGCCAGCAGCTTAGGGGACAGTGCTCATCAGCCCCAGCATTTT. The whole variable domain, remainder taken from reference TRBV7-9 and TRBJ1-5, is DTGVSQNPRHKITKRGQNVTFRCDPISEHNRLYWYRQTLGQGPEFLTYFQNEAQLEKSRLLSDRFSAERPKGSFSTLEIQRTEQGDSAMYLCASSLGDSAHQPQHFGDGTRLSIL.

V and J are TRBV19 and TRBJ2-1; D possibly corresponds to TRBD2 (6 bases). Germline V gives CDR1 LNHDA, CDR2 SQIVND (reference sequence). V dropped 8 bases and J dropped 10 bases, with 18 bases sitting between them. The CDR3 consists of 13 residues. CDR3 bases: TGTGCCAGTGGGCGGGACGCCACATGGGAGCAGTTCTTC. This sequence encodes CASGRDATWEQFF.

This clone was detected only a few times. The chain uses TRBV29-1 and TRBJ1-4; 7 nucleotides line up with TRBD1. The V and J ends lost 6 bases and 7 bases, in that order; junction bases with no gene match: 14. The germline CDR1 and CDR2 sequences are SQVTM and ANQGSEA. CDR3 length: 15 residues. This chain's CDR3 is CSVLTPGQLIEKLFF. CDR3 bases: TGCAGCGTACTGACACCGGGACAGTTGATTGAAAAACTGTTTTTT.

The chain links TRBV6-5 to TRBJ1-6; D gene uncertain. This CDR3 region has 13 residues. The V gene's germline CDR1 is MNHEY and CDR2 SVGAGI. The V end was cut by 8 bases, the J end by 9 bases, with 14 bases between. CDR3 coding DNA: TGTGCCAGCGGTGACGCGAGAGGTTCACCCCTCCACTTT. As protein: CASGDARGSPLHF.

The V and J genes are TRBV19 and TRBJ2-7; a possible D gene is TRBD1 (5 bases). V lost 2 bases to trimming and J lost 1 base, with 12 bases between them. This CDR3 region has 15 residues. Germline CDR1 and CDR2: LNHDA and SQIVND (reference sequence). The chain's CDR3 is CASSIMAGSSYEQYF. In nucleotides, the CDR3 is TGTGCCAGTAGTATAATGGCAGGGTCATCCTACGAGCAGTACTTC.

J is TRBJ2-1 and V is TRBV14; tentative D call: TRBD2 (6 bases). The germline V and J ends were trimmed by 3 bases and 10 bases, with 13 bases remaining between them. This CDR3 spans 13 amino acids. CDR1 SGHDN and CDR2 FVKESK come from the germline V gene. The CDR3 protein is CASSHQEGLEQFF. The DNA for the CDR3 is TGTGCCAGCAGCCACCAGGAAGGACTAGAGCAGTTCTTC.

This chain joins TRBV29-1 and TRBJ2-5; D may be TRBD2 (6 bases). Per the germline V gene, CDR1 is SQVTM and CDR2 is ANQGSEA. V shed 2 bases and J shed 7 bases, with 23 bases lying between them. The CDR3 extends over 16 amino acids. The CDR3 here is CSVERQSYGLEGTQYF. The CDR3 region has the DNA TGCAGCGTTGAACGGCAAAGCTATGGTCTGGAGGGGACCCAGTACTTC. Based on the CDR3 plus reference TRBV29-1 and TRBJ2-5, the full variable domain is SAVISQKPSRDICQRGTSLTIQCQVDSQVTMMFWYRQQPGQSLTLIATANQGSEATYESGFVIDKFPISRPNLTFSTLTVSNMSPEDSSIYLCSVERQSYGLEGTQYFGPGTRLLVL.

The chain links TRBV4-2 to TRBJ2-1; 12 positions match TRBD2. With V trimmed by 4 bases and J by 7 bases, 5 bases remained unmatched. Germline values: CDR1 LGHNA, CDR2 YNFKEQ. The CDR3 has 15 amino acids. CDR3 in amino acids: CASSLTSGRRNEQFF. The DNA of the CDR3 is TGTGCCAGCAGCCTGACTAGCGGGAGAAGGAATGAGCAGTTCTTC.

The chain is built from TRBV6-5 and TRBJ2-7; 13 bases are shared with TRBD2. The CDR3 is 15 amino acids. Germline V gives CDR1 MNHEY, CDR2 SVGAGI. V shed 6 bases, J shed 6 bases, and the junction held 8 bases outside the gene matches. CDR3 DNA: TGTGCCAGCAGGGGACTAGCGGGACTGGAAGGCGAGCAGTACTTC. It specifies CASRGLAGLEGEQYF.

CDR3 sequence: CASWSGVGTDTQYF. The DNA for the CDR3 is TGTGCCAGCTGGAGCGGGGTCGGGACAGATACGCAGTATTTT. This chain uses TRBV28 with TRBJ2-3, with 7 nucleotides matching TRBD2. The ends lost 8 bases at V and 3 bases at J; junction bases unmatched: 8. The CDR3 runs to 14 residues. Germline V gene sequence: CDR1 MDHEN, CDR2 SYDVKM.

The DNA of the CDR3 is TGTGCCAGCAGCGCCGAACAGGGGCACTCTAACTATGGCTACACCTTC. This translates into CASSAEQGHSNYGYTF. This rearrangement joins TRBV2 to TRBJ1-2; 7 bases match TRBD1. Per the germline V gene, CDR1 is SNHLY and CDR2 is FYNNEI. There are 16 residues in the CDR3. Unmatched junction bases numbered 10, after V lost 6 bases and J lost 0 bases.

The genes are TRBV19 and TRBJ1-2; 10 nucleotides match TRBD1. The CDR3 contains 14 residues. Germline loops: CDR1 LNHDA, CDR2 SQIVND (reference sequence). V dropped 5 bases and J dropped 9; count of bases not matched to a gene: 9. The CDR3, as DNA: TGTGCCAGTAGTCGTGACAGGGGGCGGACTAGCTACACCTTC. It yields the protein CASSRDRGRTSYTF.

The CDR3 coding sequence is TGTGCCAGCAGCTCAGACACCTACGAGCAGTACTTC. Translating it yields CASSSDTYEQYF. This chain uses TRBV7-6 with TRBJ2-7; D is unresolved. V lost 4 bases to trimming and J lost 2 bases, with 6 bases between them. The germline CDR1 and CDR2 sequences are SGHVS and FNYEAQ. The CDR3 totals 12 residues.

This sequence joins TRBV11-3 and TRBJ2-7; 12 bases align to TRBD2. In germline, CDR1 is SGHNT, CDR2 YENEEA. The length of the CDR3 is 19 residues. With V trimmed by 1 base and J by 0 bases, 10 bases remained unmatched. CDR3 bases: TGTGCCAGCAGCTTAGTCAGAGACCTAGCGGGAGGGCCCTCCTACGAGCAGTACTTC. This encodes CASSLVRDLAGGPSYEQYF.

J is TRBJ2-2 and V is TRBV10-2; no clear D. V was clipped by 0 bases and J by 0 bases, with 8 bases between them. The CDR3 spans 16 residues. Germline V CDR1 and CDR2: WSHSY, SAAADI. CDR3 in amino acids: CASSESRLANTGELFF. The DNA of the CDR3 is TGCGCCAGCAGTGAGTCGAGGCTAGCGAACACCGGGGAGCTGTTTTTT.

This chain joins TRBV11-2 and TRBJ2-2; 9 positions match TRBD2. V shed 5 bases and J 4 bases; nucleotides not matched to a gene: 8. From germline, CDR1 is SGHAT and CDR2 FQNNGV. The length of the CDR3 is 16 residues. The CDR3 DNA sequence: TGTGCCAGCAGCCACTCTAGCGGGGCGACCACCGGGGAGCTGTTTTTT. It encodes CASSHSSGATTGELFF.

The gene calls are TRBV6-1 and TRBJ2-7; 9 bases match TRBD2. CDR1 is MNHNS, CDR2 SASEGT, per germline. With V trimmed by 5 bases and J by 5 bases, 7 bases remained unmatched. The length of the CDR3 is 14 residues. CDR3: CASSQTSGVNEQYF. CDR3 nucleotide sequence: TGTGCCAGCAGTCAGACTAGCGGAGTAAACGAGCAGTACTTC.

The V gene is TRBV19, the J gene TRBJ2-1; 13 nucleotides agree with TRBD2. Trimming at V came to 3 bases and at J to 5 bases, leaving 4 bases not matched to a gene. CDR3 length equals 16 residues. CDR1 is LNHDA and CDR2 is SQIVND in the germline V gene (reference sequence). This chain's CDR3 is CASSIRTSGGNNEQFF. The CDR3 nucleotides are TGTGCCAGTAGTATCCGGACTAGCGGGGGTAACAATGAGCAGTTCTTC.